These 4 T cell receptor beta chains were all obtained from the same sample, sequenced in a study of regulatory T cells in long-lasting Graves disease. The sample's time point: persistent/refractory GD, antithyroid drugs over 5 years with positive TRAb. Making the TCR library involved RNA that had been extracted from PBMCs. Arm-PCR of CDR3 regions and iRepertoire HTBI primers were used to build TCR beta libraries. TCRdb fed the multiplex PCR reads into MiXCR, producing one record per CDR3 protein. The data show 600,000 to 850,000 distinct CDR3 sequences, around 32% seen once. This specimen was peripheral blood mononuclear cells (PBMCs), taken when the disease was refractory, from a patient treated with antithyroid drugs. These receptors were taken from a female donor with Graves disease.

Points on this clonotype: Possible read error: a much larger clone is one base away. The rearrangement links TRBV2 to TRBJ1-3, with D hard to call. Trimming removed 4 bases at V and 0 bases at J, with 10 bases between. From germline, CDR1 is SNHLY and CDR2 FYNNEI. The CDR3 covers 15 residues. CDR3 DNA sequence: TGTGCCAGCAGTGCAACGGCTGGCTCTGGAAACACCATATATTTT. This translates into CASSATAGSGNTIYF.

The gene calls are TRBV29-1 and TRBJ1-2; D gene uncertain. CDR3 length equals 15 residues. With 2 bases removed from V and 4 bases from J, the gap between germline ends came to 17 bases. CDR1 and CDR2 (germline): SQVTM, ANQGSEA. The CDR3 DNA follows: TGCAGCGTTGAAACCGGGCCCTCCGGGAGCTATGGCTACACCTTC. Its protein product is CSVETGPSGSYGYTF.

The J gene is TRBJ1-1, the V gene TRBV19; possible D gene TRBD1, 5 bases. In germline, CDR1 is LNHDA, CDR2 SQIVND (reference sequence). The CDR3 runs 15 residues. V gave up 6 bases and J gave up 3 bases, with 17 bases separating them. CDR3 sequence reads: CASSPGLGGDTEAFF. In nucleotides, the CDR3 is TGTGCCAGTAGCCCAGGGCTGGGAGGGGACACTGAAGCTTTCTTT.

The genes are TRBV5-6 and TRBJ1-6, with a tentative D call TRBD1 (5 bases). Trimming pared 1 base from V and 10 bases from J, leaving 12 bases between. Germline V gives CDR1 SGHDT, CDR2 YYEEEE. The CDR3 has 14 residues. The CDR3 protein is CASSLSQGQSPLHF. The CDR3 coding sequence is TGTGCCAGCAGCTTGTCCCAGGGTCAGTCACCCCTCCACTTT.